This TCR beta chain originates from a study of regulatory T cells in long-lasting Graves disease. Overall study context: Treatment with antithyroid drugs for over 5 years, together with positive TSH receptor antibodies, meant persistent Graves' disease. Study-wide results and limits: Persistent disease preferred TRBV28, TRBJ1-2 and TRBJ2-5; new disease, TRBV20-1 and TRBJ2-1. Persistent patients had more shared public clonotypes (approximately 2,700) than new patients (approximately 920).

This clonotype was recorded a few times. As yet, its antigen is unknown. Time point in this sample: persistent/refractory GD, antithyroid drugs over 5 years with positive TRAb. The TCR library used RNA extracted from PBMCs. Germline CDR1 reads MNHEY; CDR2 reads SMNVEV (reference sequence). V dropped 4 bases and J dropped 8; count of bases not matched to a gene: 18. CDR3 size: 17 residues. CDR3-region Arm-PCR and iRepertoire HTBI primers produced the TCR beta libraries. TCRdb re-called the multiplex PCR reads through MiXCR, storing one row per CDR3 protein. This sample has about 660,000 distinct CDR3 sequences; around 30% occur once, and the top ten carry roughly 46%.

The input for sequencing was peripheral blood mononuclear cells (PBMCs), taken when the disease was refractory, from a patient treated with antithyroid drugs. The chain links TRBV27 to TRBJ1-2; 8 bases match TRBD1. This TCR derives from a female donor with Graves disease. CDR3 region: CASSSRPGQGLIGGYTF. The CDR3, as DNA: TGTGCCAGCAGTTCCCGCCCTGGACAGGGACTAATTGGGGGCTACACCTTC.